The sequence of this TCR beta chain was determined in a study of identical twins. A remark on this clonotype: The antigen remains unidentified.

The CDR3 is 11 amino acids. CDR1 and CDR2 from the germline V gene are MGHRA and YSYEKL. V was pared by 3 bases and J by 8 bases, with 5 bases between. General observations from the study: Modeled out-of-frame TCR alpha sharing in monozygotic twins fell below observed levels.

TCRdb processed the 5' RACE reads anew with MiXCR; each CDR3 protein has one entry. The top ten clones hold about 0.3% of a sample with roughly 1.6 million distinct CDR3 sequences, roughly 35% of them seen once. The sample comprised cord blood. The sequence came from a newborn girl in good health. The V call is TRBV4-1, the J call TRBJ2-1; D is ambiguous. CDR3 nucleotides: TGCGCCAGCAGCCAGTGGGATGAGCAGTTCTTC. It codes for CASSQWDEQFF.